This TCR beta chain originates from a study of Graves' ophthalmopathy and Graves' hyperthyroidism. About the study: Blood was drawn at initial diagnosis, before any treatment. General study results and limits: Most thyroid clonotypes with frequency above 0.001 were detected in blood too. The model forecast ophthalmopathy progression, reaching under 71% sensitivity and approximately 72% specificity.

This clonotype was seen only a few times. Its antigen is undetermined. Orbital computed tomography, together with clinical symptoms, serum thyroxine, TRAb and thyroid ultrasound, was used for diagnosis. Between the trimmed V and J ends, which lost 4 bases and 3 bases, there was a span of 10 bases. Germline CDR1 SQVTM, CDR2 ANQGSEA. CDR3 length equals 12 residues. TCR beta CDR3 regions were amplified from RNA transcripts. Amplification began with first-round RT-PCR using HTBI primers, then second-round multiplex PCR was performed. TCRdb reprocessed the multiplex PCR reads with MiXCR, giving one entry per CDR3 protein. The sample has 200,000 to 300,000 distinct CDR3 sequences, around 50% seen once; the top ten hold roughly half.

This chain links TRBV29-1 with TRBJ2-7; D is ambiguous. Sequencing input: peripheral blood. The source is an adult man with Graves' ophthalmopathy. CDR3 sequence (DNA): TGCAGCGTTGTTGTCCGCCTCTACGAGCAGTACTTC. Translating it yields CSVVVRLYEQYF.